Listed below are T cell receptor beta chains from one sample, sequenced in a study of blood T cells in healthy people across ages. TCRdb analysed the 5' RACE reads with MiXCR anew, one entry per CDR3 protein. The sample shows roughly 1.7 million distinct CDR3 sequences, about 35% of them seen only once. The source material was blood. The receptors stem from a woman aged 30 to 39 in good health. Both conserved end residues are part of each CDR3. The D gene is left open where the match is weak. Expanded clones get a size class; other rows say once, few or many, or leave the size out.

>TRBD2|few|TRBV20-1|TRBJ2-7
CSASKTSGAYEQYF
TGCAGTGCTTCGAAGACTAGCGGTGCCTACGAGCAGTACTTC
>.|few|TRBV11-2|TRBJ2-3
CASRRFSTDTQYF
TGTGCCAGCAGGAGGTTCAGCACAGATACGCAGTATTTT
>TRBD2|.|TRBV7-3|TRBJ2-1
CASSSPGTTIGEQFF
TGTGCCAGCAGCTCCCCCGGGACTACCATCGGGGAGCAGTTCTTC
>.|.|TRBV3-1|TRBJ2-1
CASSQGTLPYNEQFF
TGTGCCAGCAGCCAAGGTACTTTACCCTACAATGAGCAGTTCTTC
>TRBD2|.|TRBV18|TRBJ2-5
CASSAGATSGRRSGETQYF
TGTGCCAGCTCCGCCGGGGCCACTAGCGGGAGGAGGAGTGGAGAGACCCAGTACTTC
>TRBD2|many|TRBV4-2|TRBJ2-5
CASSQDGASGREETQYF
TGTGCCAGCAGCCAAGATGGGGCTAGCGGGAGGGAAGAGACCCAGTACTTC
>.|.|TRBV7-9|TRBJ2-1
CASSLMGIEQFF
TGTGCCAGCAGCTTAATGGGAATTGAGCAGTTCTTC
>.|few|TRBV4-1|TRBJ2-1
CASSPMAPPYEQFF
TGCGCCAGCAGCCCGATGGCTCCTCCGTATGAGCAGTTCTTC
>TRBD2|.|TRBV20-1|TRBJ2-5
CSARGGNSQVRQETQYF
TGCAGTGCTAGGGGGGGGAACAGTCAGGTCCGGCAAGAGACCCAGTACTTC
>TRBD2|.|TRBV7-9|TRBJ2-1
CASILRGGVTYNEQFF
TGTGCCAGCATCCTCCGCGGGGGAGTCACGTACAATGAGCAGTTCTTC
>.|few|TRBV5-1|TRBJ2-7
CASSPPGPPSYEQYF
TGCGCCAGCAGCCCACCGGGACCCCCGAGTTACGAGCAGTACTTC
>TRBD2|.|TRBV9|TRBJ2-3
CASSVEGGGSTDTQYF
TGTGCCAGCAGCGTAGAGGGCGGGGGATCCACAGATACGCAGTATTTT
>TRBD1|.|TRBV20-1|TRBJ2-1
CSARDDQDRWNNEQFF
TGCAGTGCTAGAGACGATCAGGACAGGTGGAACAATGAGCAGTTCTTC
>.|few|TRBV6-4|TRBJ2-5
CASSDSGGVQYF
TGTGCCAGCAGTGACTCCGGGGGAGTGCAGTACTTC
>TRBD2|few|TRBV7-3|TRBJ2-3
CASSPGTSTVTDTQYF
TGTGCCAGCAGCCCGGGGACTAGCACGGTCACAGATACGCAGTATTTT
>.|few|TRBV20-1|TRBJ2-7
CSALTVPRGYEQYF
TGCAGTGCTCTCACAGTTCCCCGGGGCTACGAGCAGTACTTC
>TRBD2|.|TRBV7-2|TRBJ2-7
CASSLAPGLVPEQYF
TGTGCCAGCAGCTTAGCGCCGGGACTAGTCCCCGAGCAGTACTTC
>TRBD1|.|TRBV28|TRBJ1-2
CASSLRDRALGIDGYTF
TGTGCCAGCAGTTTGCGGGACAGGGCCCTAGGGATTGATGGCTACACCTTC
>TRBD2|.|TRBV20-1|TRBJ2-5
CSATLAGGPSETQYF
TGCAGTGCCACACTAGCGGGGGGGCCTAGCGAGACCCAGTACTTC
>.|.|TRBV10-3|TRBJ1-2
CAISESGDGNGYTF
TGTGCCATCAGTGAGTCAGGGGACGGGAACGGCTACACCTTC
>TRBD2|few|TRBV20-1|TRBJ2-1
CSARDGRGSSYNEQFF
TGCAGTGCTAGAGATGGGCGGGGGAGCTCCTACAATGAGCAGTTCTTC
>.|.|TRBV3-1|TRBJ2-7
CASSQELGGPNEQYF
TGTGCCAGCAGCCAAGAACTAGGGGGGCCCAACGAGCAGTACTTC
>.|.|TRBV4-1|TRBJ1-5
CASSQEGVEGGNQPQHF
TGCGCCAGCAGCCAAGAAGGGGTGGAGGGGGGCAATCAGCCCCAGCATTTT
>.|few|TRBV7-9|TRBJ2-3
CASSPHPPTDTQYF
TGTGCCAGCAGTCCACACCCCCCCACAGATACGCAGTATTTT
>TRBD1|few|TRBV10-3|TRBJ1-6
CAISGQGNNSPLHF
TGTGCCATCTCGGGACAGGGAAACAATTCACCCCTCCACTTT
>TRBD1|few|TRBV20-1|TRBJ1-1
CSATDRGSNLGTEAFF
TGCAGTGCTACCGACAGGGGAAGTAATCTGGGCACTGAAGCTTTCTTT
>TRBD2|.|TRBV11-1|TRBJ2-3
CASSTRLAGAVSQYF
TGTGCCAGCAGCACGAGACTAGCGGGGGCGGTATCGCAGTATTTT
>.|many|TRBV20-1|TRBJ2-1
CSARGDPDLYNEQFF
TGCAGTGCTAGAGGTGACCCGGATCTCTACAATGAGCAGTTCTTC
>TRBD2|few|TRBV12-3/TRBV12-4|TRBJ2-3
CASSSGLAGGGRTDTQYF
TGTGCCAGCAGTTCCGGACTAGCGGGAGGTGGAAGGACAGATACGCAGTATTTT
>.|.|TRBV5-6|TRBJ2-5
CASSLSLRQETQYF
TGTGCCAGCAGCTTGAGTCTCCGCCAAGAGACCCAGTACTTC
>.|.|TRBV12-3/TRBV12-4|TRBJ2-1
CASTPVGSAYNEQFF
TGTGCCAGCACCCCCGTGGGATCGGCCTACAATGAGCAGTTCTTC
>TRBD2|once|TRBV28|TRBJ2-7
CASIPGGVSSYEQYF
TGTGCCAGCATCCCCGGGGGGGTAAGCTCCTACGAGCAGTACTTC
>TRBD2|.|TRBV6-5|TRBJ2-1
CASSLLAGTRDNEQFF
TGTGCCAGCAGTCTCCTCGCCGGGACTAGGGACAATGAGCAGTTCTTC
>.|.|TRBV20-1|TRBJ2-5
CSAKLTSGTQYF
TGCAGTGCTAAATTGACCAGTGGGACCCAGTACTTC
>TRBD2|.|TRBV24-1|TRBJ2-3
CATSDAGGFTDTQYF
TGTGCCACCAGTGACGCGGGGGGATTCACAGATACGCAGTATTTT
>TRBD1|.|TRBV10-1|TRBJ2-7
CASSDSTTGGYEQYF
TGCGCCAGCAGTGATAGTACGACAGGGGGCTACGAGCAGTACTTC